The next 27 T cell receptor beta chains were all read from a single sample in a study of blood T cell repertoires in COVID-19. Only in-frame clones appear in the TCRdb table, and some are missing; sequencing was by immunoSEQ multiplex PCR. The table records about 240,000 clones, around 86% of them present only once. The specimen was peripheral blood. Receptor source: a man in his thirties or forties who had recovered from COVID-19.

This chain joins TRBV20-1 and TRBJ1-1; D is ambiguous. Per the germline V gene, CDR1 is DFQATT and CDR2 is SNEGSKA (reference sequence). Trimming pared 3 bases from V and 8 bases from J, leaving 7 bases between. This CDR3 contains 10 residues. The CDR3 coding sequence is TGCAGTGCTAGTGGGAGGGAAGCTTTCTTT. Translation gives CSASGREAFF.

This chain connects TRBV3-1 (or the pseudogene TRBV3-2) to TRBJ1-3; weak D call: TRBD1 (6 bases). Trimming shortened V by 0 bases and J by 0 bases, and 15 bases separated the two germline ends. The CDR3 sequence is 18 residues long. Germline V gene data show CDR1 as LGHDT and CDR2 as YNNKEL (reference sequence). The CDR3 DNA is TGTGCCAGCAGCCAAGATCCGGGGGGCCCTCTCTCTGGAAACACCATATATTTT. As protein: CASSQDPGGPLSGNTIYF.

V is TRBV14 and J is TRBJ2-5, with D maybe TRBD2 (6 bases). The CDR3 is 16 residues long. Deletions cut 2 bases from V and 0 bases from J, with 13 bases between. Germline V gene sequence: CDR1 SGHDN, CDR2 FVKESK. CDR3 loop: CASSQRSGVYQETQYF. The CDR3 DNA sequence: TGTGCCAGCAGCCAAAGATCGGGGGTCTACCAAGAGACCCAGTACTTC.

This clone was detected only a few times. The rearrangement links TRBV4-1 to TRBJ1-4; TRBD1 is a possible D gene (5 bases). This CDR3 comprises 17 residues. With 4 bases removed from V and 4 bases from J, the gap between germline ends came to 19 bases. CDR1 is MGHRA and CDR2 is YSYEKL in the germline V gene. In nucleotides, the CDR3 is TGCGCCAGCAGCCTGAGGTCCCAGGGCCTTTATAATGAAAAACTGTTTTTT. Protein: CASSLRSQGLYNEKLFF.

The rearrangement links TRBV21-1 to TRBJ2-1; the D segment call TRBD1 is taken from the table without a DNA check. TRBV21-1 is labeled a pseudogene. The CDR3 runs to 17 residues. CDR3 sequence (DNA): TGTGCCAGCAGCAAAGCGTCAGGGACAGGAACCTCCAATGAGCAGTTCTTC. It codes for CASSKASGTGTSNEQFF.

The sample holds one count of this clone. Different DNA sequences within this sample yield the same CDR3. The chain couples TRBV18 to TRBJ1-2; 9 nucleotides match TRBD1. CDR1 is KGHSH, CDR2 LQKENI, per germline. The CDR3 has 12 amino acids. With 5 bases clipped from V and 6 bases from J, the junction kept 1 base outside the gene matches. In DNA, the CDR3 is TGTGCCAGCTCAAGGACAGGGGATGGCTACACCTTC. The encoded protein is CASSRTGDGYTF.

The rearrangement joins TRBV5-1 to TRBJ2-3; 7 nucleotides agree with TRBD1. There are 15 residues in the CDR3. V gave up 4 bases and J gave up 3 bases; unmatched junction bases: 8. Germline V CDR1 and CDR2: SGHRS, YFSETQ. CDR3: CASSLTRGQTDTQYF. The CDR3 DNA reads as TGCGCCAGCAGCCTCACGAGGGGGCAGACAGATACGCAGTATTTT.

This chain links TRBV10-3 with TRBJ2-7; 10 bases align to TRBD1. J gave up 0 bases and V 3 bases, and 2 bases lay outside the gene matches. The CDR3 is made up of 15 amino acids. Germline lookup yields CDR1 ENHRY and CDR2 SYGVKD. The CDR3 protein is CAISEGTGASYEQYF. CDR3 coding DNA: TGTGCCATCAGTGAAGGGACAGGGGCCTCCTACGAGCAGTACTTC.

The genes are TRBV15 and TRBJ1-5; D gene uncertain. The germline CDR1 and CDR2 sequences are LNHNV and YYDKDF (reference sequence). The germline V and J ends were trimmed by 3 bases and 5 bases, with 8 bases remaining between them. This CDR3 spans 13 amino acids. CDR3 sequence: CATSRAVDQPQHF. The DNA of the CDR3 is TGTGCCACCAGCAGGGCTGTTGATCAGCCCCAGCATTTT.

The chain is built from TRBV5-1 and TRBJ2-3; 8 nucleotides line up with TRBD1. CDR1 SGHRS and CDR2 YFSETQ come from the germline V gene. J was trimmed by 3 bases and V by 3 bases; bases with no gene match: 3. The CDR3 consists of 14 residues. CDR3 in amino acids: CASSSGQGTDTQYF. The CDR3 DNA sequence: TGCGCCAGCAGCTCCGGACAGGGAACAGATACGCAGTATTTT.

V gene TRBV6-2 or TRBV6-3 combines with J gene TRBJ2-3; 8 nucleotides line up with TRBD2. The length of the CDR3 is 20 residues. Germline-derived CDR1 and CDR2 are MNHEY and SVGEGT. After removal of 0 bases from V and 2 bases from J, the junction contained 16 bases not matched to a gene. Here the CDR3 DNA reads TGTGCCAGCAGTTACTCCCGGGGAAATAGCGGGGCCGCCTACACAGATACGCAGTATTTT. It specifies CASSYSRGNSGAAYTDTQYF.

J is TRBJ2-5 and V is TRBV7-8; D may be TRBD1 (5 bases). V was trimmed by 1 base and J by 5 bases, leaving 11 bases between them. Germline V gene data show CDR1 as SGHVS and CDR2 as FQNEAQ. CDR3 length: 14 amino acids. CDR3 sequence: CASSLEGVEETQYF. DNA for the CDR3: TGTGCCAGCAGCTTAGAAGGGGTGGAGGAGACCCAGTACTTC.

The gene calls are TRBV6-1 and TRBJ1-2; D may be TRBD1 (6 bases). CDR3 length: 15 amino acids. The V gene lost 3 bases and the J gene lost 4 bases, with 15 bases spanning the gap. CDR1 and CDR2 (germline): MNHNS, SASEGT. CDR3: CASSEYRAPLYGYTF. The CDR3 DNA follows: TGTGCCAGCAGTGAGTACAGGGCGCCCCTCTATGGCTACACCTTC.

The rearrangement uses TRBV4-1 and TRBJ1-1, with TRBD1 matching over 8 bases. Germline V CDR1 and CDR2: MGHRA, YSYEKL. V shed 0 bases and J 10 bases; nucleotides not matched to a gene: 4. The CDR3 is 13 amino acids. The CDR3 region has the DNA TGCGCCAGCAGCCAAGAAAACACAGGGGGAGCTTTCTTT. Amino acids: CASSQENTGGAFF.

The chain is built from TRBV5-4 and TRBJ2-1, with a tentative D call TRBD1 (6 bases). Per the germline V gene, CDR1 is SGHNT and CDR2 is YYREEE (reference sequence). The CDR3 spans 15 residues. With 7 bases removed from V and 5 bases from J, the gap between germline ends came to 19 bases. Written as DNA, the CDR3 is TGTGCCAGCCGTCGTGGGGGCCCGCGAGACAATGAGCAGTTCTTC. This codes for CASRRGGPRDNEQFF. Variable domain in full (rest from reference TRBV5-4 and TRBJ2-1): ETGVTQSPTHLIKTRGQQVTLRCSSQSGHNTVSWYQQALGQGPQFIFQYYREEENGRGNFPPRFSGLQFPNYSSELNVNALELDDSALYLCASRRGGPRDNEQFFGPGTRLTVL.

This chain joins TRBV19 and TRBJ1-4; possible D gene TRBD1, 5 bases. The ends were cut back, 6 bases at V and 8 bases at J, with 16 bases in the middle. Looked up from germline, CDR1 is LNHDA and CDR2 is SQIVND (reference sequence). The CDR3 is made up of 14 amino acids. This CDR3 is CASRRGRDGEKLFF. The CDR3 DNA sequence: TGTGCCAGTAGAAGGGGCCGCGACGGGGAAAAACTGTTTTTT.

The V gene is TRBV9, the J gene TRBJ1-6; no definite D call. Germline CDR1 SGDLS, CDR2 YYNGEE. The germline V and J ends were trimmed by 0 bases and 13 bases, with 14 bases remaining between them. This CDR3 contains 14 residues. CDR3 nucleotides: TGTGCCAGCAGCGTAGGGCTCATCCAGTCTCCCCTCCACTTT. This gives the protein CASSVGLIQSPLHF.

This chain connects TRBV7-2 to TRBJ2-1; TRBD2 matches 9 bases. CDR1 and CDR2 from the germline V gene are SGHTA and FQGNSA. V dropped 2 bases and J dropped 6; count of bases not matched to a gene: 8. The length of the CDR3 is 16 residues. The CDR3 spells CASSLSFAGGANEQFF. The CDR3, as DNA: TGTGCCAGCAGCTTATCGTTCGCGGGGGGGGCCAATGAGCAGTTCTTC.

Here the CDR3 reads CASSAGTAGYGYTF. The CDR3 bases are TGCGCCAGCAGCGCGGGGACAGCCGGCTATGGCTACACCTTC. The V gene is TRBV5-1, the J gene TRBJ1-2; 7 bases are shared with TRBD1. CDR1 is SGHRS and CDR2 is YFSETQ in the germline V gene. This CDR3 region has 14 residues. V was clipped by 4 bases and J by 4 bases; unmatched bases: 7.

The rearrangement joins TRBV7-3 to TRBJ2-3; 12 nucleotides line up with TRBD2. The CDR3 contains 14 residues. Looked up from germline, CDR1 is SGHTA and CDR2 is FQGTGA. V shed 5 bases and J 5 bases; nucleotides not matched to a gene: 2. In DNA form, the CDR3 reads TGTGCCAGCAGCCTAGCGGGGGGGAGAGATACGCAGTATTTT. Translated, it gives CASSLAGGRDTQYF.

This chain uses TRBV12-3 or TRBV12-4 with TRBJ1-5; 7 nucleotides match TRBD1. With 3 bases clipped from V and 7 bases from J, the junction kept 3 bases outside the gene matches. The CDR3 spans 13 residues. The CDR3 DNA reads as TGTGCCAGCAGTTTCGACAGGGAACAGCCCCAGCATTTT. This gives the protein CASSFDREQPQHF.

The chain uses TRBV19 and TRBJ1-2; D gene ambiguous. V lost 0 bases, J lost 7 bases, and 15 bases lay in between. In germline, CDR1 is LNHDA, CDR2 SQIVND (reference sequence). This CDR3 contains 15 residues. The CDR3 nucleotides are TGTGCCAGTAGTATAGAGGCACGTTGGGCCCTTGGCTACACCTTC. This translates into CASSIEARWALGYTF.

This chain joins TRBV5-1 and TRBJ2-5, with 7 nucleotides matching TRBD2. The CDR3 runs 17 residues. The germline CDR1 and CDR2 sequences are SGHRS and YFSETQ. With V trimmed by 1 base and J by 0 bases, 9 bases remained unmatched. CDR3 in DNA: TGCGCCAGCAGCTTGATACGAGCGGGGACTTACCAAGAGACCCAGTACTTC. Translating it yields CASSLIRAGTYQETQYF.

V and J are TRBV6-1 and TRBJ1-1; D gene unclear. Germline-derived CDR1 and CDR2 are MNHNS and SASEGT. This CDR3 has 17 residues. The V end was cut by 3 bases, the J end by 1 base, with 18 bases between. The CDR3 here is CASSDWGTSRKNTEAFF. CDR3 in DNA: TGTGCCAGCAGTGACTGGGGAACTAGTCGGAAGAACACTGAAGCTTTCTTT.

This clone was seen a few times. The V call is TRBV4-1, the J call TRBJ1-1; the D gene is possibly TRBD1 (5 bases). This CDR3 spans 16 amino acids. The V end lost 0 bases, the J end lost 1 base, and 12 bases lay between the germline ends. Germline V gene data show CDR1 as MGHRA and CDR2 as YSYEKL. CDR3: CASSQDKGTGNTEAFF. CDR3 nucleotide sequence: TGCGCCAGCAGCCAAGATAAGGGAACAGGGAACACTGAAGCTTTCTTT.

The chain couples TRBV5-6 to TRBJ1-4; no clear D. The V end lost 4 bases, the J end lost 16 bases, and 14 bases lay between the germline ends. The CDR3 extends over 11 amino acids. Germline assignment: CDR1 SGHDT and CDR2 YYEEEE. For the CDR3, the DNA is TGTGCCAGCAGCCGCGTCGGAGATCCGTTTTTT. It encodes CASSRVGDPFF.

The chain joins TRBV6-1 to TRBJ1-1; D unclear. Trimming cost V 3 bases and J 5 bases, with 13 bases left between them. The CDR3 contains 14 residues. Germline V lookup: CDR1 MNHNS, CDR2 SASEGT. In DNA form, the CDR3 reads TGTGCCAGCAGTGATGGGTGGGCGACGACTGAAGCTTTCTTT. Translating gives CASSDGWATTEAFF.